Following are 5 T cell receptor beta chains from one sample sequenced in a study of a mutant IDH1 vaccine in newly diagnosed glioma (dated by TCRdb to the early 2020s). The method behind the library was the immunoSEQ multiplex PCR assay. Not all clones reach the TCRdb copy of this immuneACCESS table, which keeps in-frame sequences only. Checked studies attribute under half of the gap to unresolved V genes and leave the rest unexplained. This sample lists about 54,000 clones; about 85% were detected once. The ten largest clonotypes hold 4.1% of the sample. Their target antigens are unknown. In the paper's terms, the time point label means: week 35, safety follow-up. Every vaccine dose consisted of 300 ug of a 20-mer mutant IDH1 peptide in Montanide, administered subcutaneously together with topical imiquimod. The sample was PBMCs, taken from a glioma patient whose treatment included an IDH1 peptide vaccine. The origin of the receptors is a woman in her late teens or twenties with glioma.

The chain uses TRBV28 and TRBJ1-1, with TRBD1 as a possible D gene (5 bases). This CDR3 is built from 16 residues. The V and J ends lost 7 bases and 0 bases respectively, with 18 bases between them. The germline CDR1 and CDR2 sequences are MDHEN and SYDVKM. The CDR3 sequence is CASTLLGKGLNTEAFF. Written as DNA, the CDR3 is TGTGCCAGCACCCTACTGGGGAAGGGGTTGAACACTGAAGCTTTCTTT.

V gene TRBV2 combines with J gene TRBJ2-7; D is perhaps TRBD2 (6 bases). Germline values: CDR1 SNHLY, CDR2 FYNNEI. This CDR3 region has 12 residues. Between the trimmed V and J ends, which lost 7 bases and 4 bases, there was a span of 11 bases. The CDR3 here is CASKGTSYEQYF. The CDR3 DNA reads TGTGCCAGCAAAGGGACTTCTTACGAGCAGTACTTC.

The chain links TRBV11-3 to TRBJ2-7, with a weak D call TRBD2 (5 bases). The CDR3 spans 14 residues. V lost 0 bases to trimming and J lost 5 bases, with 11 bases between them. CDR1 is SGHNT, CDR2 YENEEA, per germline. The CDR3 is CASSLDPLAHEQYF. The CDR3 bases are TGTGCCAGCAGCTTAGATCCCCTAGCACACGAGCAGTACTTC.

V and J are TRBV7-3 and TRBJ2-2, with 10 bases identical to TRBD2. The V gene's germline CDR1 is SGHTA and CDR2 FQGTGA. V lost 1 base to trimming and J lost 8 bases; unmatched junction nucleotides: 4. This CDR3 has 15 amino acids. This CDR3 reads CASSLKAAGGGELFF. In nucleotides, the CDR3 is TGTGCCAGCAGCTTAAAGGCAGCGGGAGGGGGGGAGCTGTTTTTT.

As regards this clone: The sample holds other DNA sequences that translate to the same CDR3. The chain links TRBV7-6 to TRBJ2-3; D gene ambiguous. The germline CDR1 and CDR2 sequences are SGHVS and FNYEAQ. The ends were cut back, 0 bases at V and 3 bases at J, with 7 bases in the middle. The CDR3 is made up of 14 amino acids. The CDR3 loop reads CASSLAGGTDTQYF. In nucleotides, the CDR3 is TGTGCCAGCAGCTTAGCGGGTGGGACAGATACGCAGTATTTT.